A single sample is the source of the 26 T cell receptor beta chains below, sequenced in a study of cytomegalovirus exposure and HLA in healthy donors. Use of 60 Vbeta and 13 Jbeta primers characterized the PCR. Method: immunoSEQ multiplex PCR; TCRdb's copy keeps in-frame clones and lacks some. Of about 150,000 clones detected, roughly 80% appear once; the ten largest clones hold about 4.1%. The sample taken for sequencing was PBMCs. All receptors come from a woman between 35 and 50 years old in good health and CMV-seropositive.

This clone was detected once. The chain is built from TRBV5-1 and TRBJ2-2; TRBD1 agrees at 7 bases. V lost 2 bases to trimming and J lost 3 bases; unmatched junction nucleotides: 4. In germline, CDR1 is SGHRS, CDR2 YFSETQ. The CDR3 is made up of 15 amino acids. This CDR3 is CASSLQGSDTGELFF. The DNA for the CDR3 is TGCGCCAGCAGCTTACAGGGGAGTGACACCGGGGAGCTGTTTTTT.

This clone was observed a handful of times. Here the CDR3 reads CASSPLPFGRAFF. As DNA, the CDR3 is TGTGCCAGCTCACCACTTCCTTTCGGGAGGGCTTTCTTT. The chain combines TRBV18 with TRBJ1-1; unclear D gene. Germline CDR1 is KGHSH and CDR2 is LQKENI. Trimming pared 1 base from V and 11 bases from J, leaving 14 bases between. The CDR3 sequence is 13 residues long.

The rearrangement joins TRBV7-2 to TRBJ1-1, with D possibly being TRBD1 (5 bases). The germline V gene has CDR1 SGHTA and CDR2 FQGNSA. V lost 1 base and J 4 bases, leaving 10 bases between the germline ends. The CDR3 sequence is 14 residues long. CDR3 bases: TGTGCCAGCAGCTTAGGAACAGGCCCCACTGAAGCTTTCTTT. This encodes CASSLGTGPTEAFF.

This chain links TRBV6-1 with TRBJ2-7, with D unresolved. Germline V gives CDR1 MNHNS, CDR2 SASEGT. The CDR3 loop spans 13 amino acids. Trimming took off 4 bases at V and 2 bases at J, with 9 bases between the two ends. CDR3 residues: CASSVRLTYEQYF. The CDR3 nucleotides are TGTGCCAGCAGTGTGAGGCTTACCTACGAGCAGTACTTC.

This CDR3 reads CASSYSMSSNYGYTF. As DNA, the CDR3 is TGTGCCAGCAGTTACTCGATGAGCTCGAACTATGGCTACACCTTC. This sequence joins TRBV6-5 and TRBJ1-2, with D hard to call. Trimming took off 0 bases at V and 2 bases at J, with 10 bases between the two ends. The length of the CDR3 is 15 residues. Germline values: CDR1 MNHEY, CDR2 SVGAGI.

This clone was seen just once. This rearrangement joins TRBV5-1 to TRBJ2-5; no firm D call. Germline CDR1 SGHRS, CDR2 YFSETQ. V lost 3 bases and J lost 1, with 4 bases in between. There are 12 residues in the CDR3. The DNA for the CDR3 is TGCGCCAGCAGCTCCAGCCAAGAGACCCAGTACTTC. It encodes CASSSSQETQYF. The complete variable domain, with remaining parts taken from reference TRBV5-1 and TRBJ2-5, reads KAGVTQTPRYLIKTRGQQVTLSCSPISGHRSVSWYQQTPGQGLQFLFEYFSETQRNKGNFPGRFSGRQFSNSRSEMNVSTLELGDSALYLCASSSSQETQYFGPGTRLLVL.

Concerning this clone: Germline is not matched at one junction end, which may reflect a read error. The gene calls are TRBV7-9 and TRBJ1-2; 9 positions match TRBD1. CDR1 is SEHNR, CDR2 FQNEAQ, per germline (reference sequence). The CDR3 extends over 13 amino acids. This CDR3 is CSSSLGQGYGYTF. Written as DNA, the CDR3 is TGTTCCAGCAGCTTAGGACAGGGGTATGGCTACACCTTC. Filled out from reference TRBV7-9 and TRBJ1-2, the complete variable domain reads DTGVSQNPRHKITKRGQNVTFRCDPISEHNRLYWYRQTLGQGPEFLTYFQNEAQLEKSRLLSDRFSAERPKGSFSTLEIQRTEQGDSAMYLCSSSLGQGYGYTFGSGTRLTVV.

The chain links TRBV2 to TRBJ1-1; no firm D call. Germline V gene data show CDR1 as SNHLY and CDR2 as FYNNEI. CDR3 length equals 14 residues. With 7 bases removed from V and 4 bases from J, the gap between germline ends came to 16 bases. The chain's CDR3 is CASIGNNYRTEAFF. The CDR3 DNA reads as TGTGCCAGCATCGGGAACAATTATCGCACTGAAGCTTTCTTT.

This chain uses TRBV4-3 with TRBJ1-6; TRBD1 agrees at 9 bases. Per germline, CDR1 LGHNA and CDR2 YSLEER. J lost 1 base, V lost 1 base, and 11 bases had no gene match. The CDR3 consists of 20 residues. In DNA form, the CDR3 reads TGCGCCAGCAGCCAAGGGTCGGGACAGGGCCTAGGGTCCTATAATTCACCCCTCCACTTT. Translated: CASSQGSGQGLGSYNSPLHF.

The chain recombines TRBV27 with TRBJ1-1, with D maybe TRBD1 (5 bases). This CDR3 spans 14 amino acids. Deletions cut 7 bases from V and 0 bases from J, with 12 bases between. Germline lookup yields CDR1 MNHEY and CDR2 SMNVEV (reference sequence). CDR3 nucleotides: TGTGCCAGCACTCGGGACTACATGAACACTGAAGCTTTCTTT. Amino acids: CASTRDYMNTEAFF.

Notes on this clone: One end of the junction does not line up with germline, which may come from a read error. The chain combines TRBV7-9 with TRBJ1-1; 9 bases are a match to TRBD1. Germline V gives CDR1 SEHNR, CDR2 FQNEAQ (reference sequence). The CDR3 loop spans 15 amino acids. CDR3 amino acids: CSSRPQGARDTEAFF. The CDR3 DNA sequence: TGTTCCAGCAGACCACAGGGGGCGAGGGACACTGAAGCTTTCTTT.

The chain joins TRBV10-2 to TRBJ2-3; tentatively, D is TRBD2 (6 bases). Per the germline V gene, CDR1 is WSHSY and CDR2 is SAAADI. The V end was cut by 7 bases, the J end by 6 bases, with 11 bases between. The CDR3 length is 12 residues. CDR3 nucleotide sequence: TGCGCCAGCAAACTAGCTCCGGATACGCAGTATTTT. It specifies CASKLAPDTQYF.

The rearrangement links TRBV11-2 to TRBJ1-1; D remains ambiguous. This CDR3 is built from 15 residues. Looked up from germline, CDR1 is SGHAT and CDR2 is FQNNGV. Trimming shortened V by 2 bases and J by 6 bases, and 16 bases separated the two germline ends. The DNA for the CDR3 is TGTGCCAGCAGCTTACTTCTTTTCGGGGTAGCTGAAGCTTTCTTT. It encodes CASSLLLFGVAEAFF.

In nucleotides, the CDR3 is TGTGCCAGCAGCTTAGTCGGCAGGGTAGGTACTGAAGCTTTCTTT. This translates into CASSLVGRVGTEAFF. V gene TRBV7-9 combines with J gene TRBJ1-1, with D maybe TRBD1 (5 bases). Germline CDR1 SEHNR, CDR2 FQNEAQ (reference sequence). This CDR3 has 15 residues. Trimming took off 1 base at V and 5 bases at J, with 14 bases between the two ends.

The chain combines TRBV2 with TRBJ1-6; D remains unclear. Germline V gene lookup returns CDR1 SNHLY and CDR2 FYNNEI. Trimming pared 7 bases from V and 7 bases from J, leaving 5 bases between. The CDR3 runs to 11 residues. DNA of the CDR3: TGTGCCAGCAAGGAGAATTCACCCCTCCACTTT. Its translation is CASKENSPLHF.

Only a few counts were recorded for this clone. The chain uses TRBV25-1 and TRBJ1-1, with 8 positions matching TRBD1. Per the germline V gene, CDR1 is MGHDK and CDR2 is SYGVNS. This CDR3 is 14 amino acids long. V shed 3 bases and J 8 bases; nucleotides not matched to a gene: 8. CDR3 protein: CASSESGTGREAFF. The CDR3 bases are TGTGCCAGCAGTGAGTCCGGGACAGGTCGAGAAGCTTTCTTT. Looking up the rest from reference TRBV25-1 and TRBJ1-1 gives the full variable domain: EADIYQTPRYLVIGTGKKITLECSQTMGHDKMYWYQQDPGMELHLIHYSYGVNSTEKGDLSSESTVSRIRTEHFPLTLESARPSHTSQYLCASSESGTGREAFFGQGTRLTVV.

This sequence joins TRBV9 and TRBJ1-1, with 7 bases that match TRBD1. V gave up 0 bases and J gave up 3 bases; unmatched junction bases: 5. The CDR3 has 15 residues. Germline V gene sequence: CDR1 SGDLS, CDR2 YYNGEE. The CDR3 is CASSVEVGGYTEAFF. CDR3 sequence (DNA): TGTGCCAGCAGCGTAGAGGTAGGGGGCTACACTGAAGCTTTCTTT.

This chain joins TRBV25-1 and TRBJ1-5, with D hard to call. The germline CDR1 and CDR2 sequences are MGHDK and SYGVNS. The CDR3 sequence is 13 residues long. Deletions cut 3 bases from V and 8 bases from J, with 11 bases between. CDR3 sequence (DNA): TGTGCCAGCAGTGACCGCTTCGGGGAGCCCCAGCATTTT. Translation gives CASSDRFGEPQHF.

V is TRBV2 and J is TRBJ1-4; D is unclear. The CDR3 has 13 residues. Germline lookup yields CDR1 SNHLY and CDR2 FYNNEI. V lost 4 bases, J lost 7 bases, and 10 bases lay in between. In DNA, the CDR3 is TGTGCCAGCAGTGTATTGAGGAGTGAAAAACTGTTTTTT. Its protein product is CASSVLRSEKLFF. The whole variable domain, filled in from reference TRBV2 and TRBJ1-4, reads EPEVTQTPSHQVTQMGQEVILRCVPISNHLYFYWYRQILGQKVEFLVSFYNNEISEKSEIFDDQFSVERPDGSNFTLKIRSTKLEDSAMYFCASSVLRSEKLFFGSGTQLSVL.

This clone was seen more than once but under ten times. J is TRBJ1-6 and V is TRBV7-9, with TRBD1 matching 10 bases. CDR3 length: 14 amino acids. Germline V gene lookup returns CDR1 SEHNR and CDR2 FQNEAQ (reference sequence). V gave up 4 bases and J gave up 7 bases; unmatched junction bases: 1. The DNA of the CDR3 is TGTGCCAGCAGCTCGGGACAGGGGAATTCACCCCTCCACTTT. The encoded protein is CASSSGQGNSPLHF.

The V gene is TRBV5-4, the J gene TRBJ2-3; D remains ambiguous. The CDR3 contains 14 residues. The germline CDR1 and CDR2 sequences are SGHNT and YYREEE (reference sequence). Deletions cut 4 bases from V and 3 bases from J, with 12 bases between. The chain's CDR3 is CASSPTSGTDTQYF. As DNA, the CDR3 is TGTGCCAGCAGCCCTACTTCCGGGACAGATACGCAGTATTTT.

V and J are TRBV25-1 and TRBJ1-6, with D uncertain. Germline V CDR1 and CDR2: MGHDK, SYGVNS. V lost 2 bases to trimming and J lost 7 bases, with 9 bases between them. The CDR3 extends over 14 amino acids. CDR3 protein: CASSEAVVNSPLHF. The CDR3 nucleotides are TGTGCCAGCAGTGAAGCAGTCGTAAATTCACCCCTCCACTTT.

The chain couples TRBV7-2 to TRBJ2-1, with a possible D match to TRBD2 (6 bases). V was cut by 3 bases and J by 5 bases, with 14 bases left in between. The V gene's germline CDR1 is SGHTA and CDR2 FQGNSA. The CDR3 runs 15 residues. CDR3 residues: CASSFAGTLNNEQFF. In DNA, the CDR3 is TGTGCCAGCAGCTTCGCGGGGACTCTCAACAATGAGCAGTTCTTC. Drawing the rest from reference TRBV7-2 and TRBJ2-1, the complete variable domain is GAGVSQSPSNKVTEKGKDVELRCDPISGHTALYWYRQSLGQGLEFLIYFQGNSAPDKSGLPSDRFSAERTGGSVSTLTIQRTQQEDSAVYLCASSFAGTLNNEQFFGPGTRLTVL.

The chain links TRBV5-1 to TRBJ2-3, with D maybe TRBD2 (5 bases). Germline CDR1 reads SGHRS; CDR2 reads YFSETQ. This CDR3 is 18 amino acids long. Trimming cost V 7 bases and J 7 bases, with 31 bases left between them. CDR3 in DNA: TGCGCCAGCGCAAGGATACACCGGGATCGCGTCCTTAGAAATACGCAGTATTTT. It yields the protein CASARIHRDRVLRNTQYF.

The chain employs TRBV9 and TRBJ2-2, with 8 bases identical to TRBD2. The CDR3 length is 15 residues. The J segment lost 6 bases and the V segment lost 4 bases, leaving 8 bases of the junction unmatched. Germline V CDR1 and CDR2: SGDLS, YYNGEE. As DNA, the CDR3 is TGTGCCAGCAGCACCAACGGGGGGGCCGCCGGGGAGCTGTTTTTT. Translation gives CASSTNGGAAGELFF.

The chain is built from TRBV30 and TRBJ1-6; no definite D call. The CDR3 runs to 14 residues. Germline loops: CDR1 GTSNPN, CDR2 SVGIG (reference sequence). V lost 3 bases and J lost 10, with 16 bases in between. The CDR3 DNA reads TGTGCCTGGAGCGTTAGCACGACTGGGTCACCCCTCCACTTT. Amino acids: CAWSVSTTGSPLHF.